Below are 9 T cell receptor beta chains sequenced from a single sample in a study of T cells in Graves' hyperthyroidism and ophthalmopathy. Amplified regions were TCR beta CDR3 sequences from RNA transcripts. The HTBI set primed first-round TCR CDR3 RT-PCR. TCRdb reanalysed the multiplex PCR reads using MiXCR and keeps one entry per CDR3 protein. The sample holds 300,000 to 400,000 distinct CDR3 sequences, about 15% seen once. Sequencing used blood. These receptors were taken from a woman under 40 with Graves' hyperthyroidism.

The V gene is TRBV28, the J gene TRBJ1-6; D is possibly TRBD1 (6 bases). This CDR3 is 14 amino acids long. Germline V gene lookup returns CDR1 MDHEN and CDR2 SYDVKM. Between the trimmed V and J ends, which lost 9 bases and 8 bases, there was a span of 17 bases. The CDR3 region has the DNA TGTGCCAGTCACAGGGATGGGGGGTATTCACCCCTCCACTTT. This gives the protein CASHRDGGYSPLHF.

This clonotype was found many times. The V gene is TRBV30, the J gene TRBJ2-5, with 9 bases aligning to TRBD2. CDR1 and CDR2 (germline): GTSNPN, SVGIG (reference sequence). The CDR3 consists of 11 residues. V lost 4 bases to trimming and J lost 6 bases; unmatched junction nucleotides: 0. CDR3 bases: TGTGCCTGGACTAGCGGGAAGACCCAGTACTTC. Encoded protein: CAWTSGKTQYF.

This clonotype occurred many times. V gene TRBV6-1 combines with J gene TRBJ2-1; D unresolved. The germline CDR1 and CDR2 sequences are MNHNS and SASEGT. The CDR3 is made up of 13 amino acids. Deletions cut 5 bases from V and 5 bases from J, with 10 bases between. CDR3 nucleotide sequence: TGTGCCAGCAGTCTAAGGAGACACAATGAGCAGTTCTTC. Translated: CASSLRRHNEQFF.

This clonotype appeared many times. The chain carries TRBV20-1 and TRBJ2-3; D perhaps matches TRBD1 (6 bases). This CDR3 has 14 residues. Germline V gives CDR1 DFQATT, CDR2 SNEGSKA (reference sequence). Trimming took 0 bases from V and 6 from J, leaving 13 bases between them. The DNA for the CDR3 is TGCAGTGCTAGAGATACAGGGTCGTCCGATACGCAGTATTTT. It yields the protein CSARDTGSSDTQYF.

There are many counts of this clonotype. The rearrangement joins TRBV6-5 to TRBJ2-7; D remains ambiguous. CDR3 length: 13 amino acids. Between the trimmed V and J ends, which lost 0 bases and 2 bases, there was a span of 5 bases. Germline lookup yields CDR1 MNHEY and CDR2 SVGAGI. The DNA for the CDR3 is TGTGCCAGCAGTTACTCGAGCGCCTACGAGCAGTACTTC. This sequence encodes CASSYSSAYEQYF.

This clonotype has ten or more counts. This chain uses TRBV12-3 or TRBV12-4 with TRBJ1-5; D is ambiguous. Trimming left V 5 bases short and J 5 bases short, with 10 bases between. The CDR3 runs 13 residues. The CDR3 sequence is CASSPHRDQPQHF. DNA of the CDR3: TGTGCCAGCAGTCCCCACCGGGATCAGCCCCAGCATTTT.

This clonotype has only a few counts. V gene TRBV18 combines with J gene TRBJ1-1; D remains unclear. V shed 6 bases and J shed 2 bases, with 16 bases lying between them. The CDR3 consists of 15 residues. Germline V gene sequence: CDR1 KGHSH, CDR2 LQKENI. The CDR3 spells CASSPGSKRNTEAFF. For the CDR3, the DNA is TGTGCCAGCTCCCCGGGGTCCAAAAGAAACACTGAAGCTTTCTTT.

To note about this clonotype: One junction end disagrees with the germline gene, perhaps due to a read error. J is TRBJ1-2 and V is TRBV12-3 or TRBV12-4; 10 bases line up with TRBD1. The CDR3 runs to 15 residues. The CDR3: CASSRGTGASYGCTF. DNA for the CDR3: TGTGCCAGCAGTCGTGGGACAGGGGCTAGCTATGGCTGCACCTTC.

V gene TRBV27 combines with J gene TRBJ2-1, with TRBD1 matching 8 bases. Germline values: CDR1 MNHEY, CDR2 SMNVEV (reference sequence). V shed 2 bases and J 6 bases; nucleotides not matched to a gene: 3. This CDR3 is 14 amino acids long. CDR3 region: CASSLLQGGNEQFF. In DNA form, the CDR3 reads TGTGCCAGCAGTTTACTACAGGGGGGCAATGAGCAGTTCTTC.